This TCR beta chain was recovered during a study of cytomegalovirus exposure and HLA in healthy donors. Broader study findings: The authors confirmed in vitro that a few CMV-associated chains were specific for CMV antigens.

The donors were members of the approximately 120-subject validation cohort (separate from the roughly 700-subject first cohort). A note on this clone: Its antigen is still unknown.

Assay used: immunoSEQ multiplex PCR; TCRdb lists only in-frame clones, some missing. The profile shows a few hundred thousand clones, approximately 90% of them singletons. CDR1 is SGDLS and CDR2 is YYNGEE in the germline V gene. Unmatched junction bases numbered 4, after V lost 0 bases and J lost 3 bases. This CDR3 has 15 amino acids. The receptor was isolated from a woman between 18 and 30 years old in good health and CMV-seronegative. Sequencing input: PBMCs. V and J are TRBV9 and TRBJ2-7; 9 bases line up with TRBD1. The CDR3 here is CASSVAGTGRYEQYF. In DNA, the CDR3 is TGTGCCAGCAGCGTAGCCGGGACAGGGCGCTACGAGCAGTACTTC. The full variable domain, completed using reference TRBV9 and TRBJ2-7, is DSGVTQTPKHLITATGQRVTLRCSPRSGDLSVYWYQQSLDQGLQFLIQYYNGEERAKGNILERFSAQQFPDLHSELNLSSLELGDSALYFCASSVAGTGRYEQYFGPGTRLTVT.